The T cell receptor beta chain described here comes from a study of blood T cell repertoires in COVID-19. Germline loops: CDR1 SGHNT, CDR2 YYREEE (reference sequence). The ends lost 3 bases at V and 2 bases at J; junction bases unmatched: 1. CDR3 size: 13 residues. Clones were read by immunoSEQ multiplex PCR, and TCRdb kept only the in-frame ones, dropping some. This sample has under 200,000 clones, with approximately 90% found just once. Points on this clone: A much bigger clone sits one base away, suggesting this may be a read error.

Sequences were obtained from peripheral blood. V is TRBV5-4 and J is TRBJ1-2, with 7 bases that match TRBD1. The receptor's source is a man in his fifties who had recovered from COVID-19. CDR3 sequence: CASSSTGNYGYTF. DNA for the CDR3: TGTGCCAGCAGCTCGACAGGGAACTATGGCTACACCTTC.